Below, 8 T cell receptor beta chains from the same sample are listed, as sequenced in a study of CXCR3-negative and CXCR3-positive naive CD8 T cells. The TRB libraries of cDNA were built by UMI-labeled 5' RACE. TCRdb reprocessed the 5' RACE reads and keeps a single row for each CDR3 protein, giving no DNA. This sample carries about 40,000 distinct CDR3 sequences, with 7% to 8% going to the ten biggest clones. Sequencing was carried out using memory CD8+ T cells from blood. The source of these receptors is a human donor in good health. Some clones in this sample may be carry-over from other donors' samples.

The chain has TRBV27 and TRBJ2-7; TCRdb reports TRBD2, a call that lacks DNA to check it against. CDR1 is MNHEY, CDR2 SMNVEV, per germline (reference sequence). This CDR3 is built from 14 residues. CDR3 amino acids: CASSLKGSSHEQYF.

J is TRBJ1-1 and V is TRBV6-5. There are 12 residues in the CDR3. The V gene's germline CDR1 is MNHEY and CDR2 SVGAGI. Here the CDR3 reads CAAHRRDTEAFF.

The chain is built from TRBV5-1 and TRBJ2-7. CDR1 SGHRS and CDR2 YFSETQ come from the germline V gene. The CDR3 length is 12 residues. CDR3 loop: CASSLVNYEQYF.

This chain links TRBV7-9 with TRBJ1-1. Per the germline V gene, CDR1 is SEHNR and CDR2 is FQNEAQ (reference sequence). CDR3 size: 11 residues. This CDR3 is CASSTLTEAFF.

The V gene is TRBV6-5, the J gene TRBJ2-1; TCRdb calls TRBD2, which cannot be checked without DNA. Germline CDR1 MNHEY, CDR2 SVGAGI. CDR3 size: 19 residues. The CDR3 loop reads CASSYTSLPSGGSYNEQFF.

J is TRBJ2-3 and V is TRBV29-1; there is no DNA to check the TCRdb D call of TRBD1. CDR3 size: 13 residues. Germline CDR1 is SQVTM and CDR2 is ANQGSEA. The CDR3 loop reads CSVIQGPTDTQYF.

This CDR3 reads CASSYSWDRTGYEQYF. The J gene is TRBJ2-7, the V gene TRBV6-2 or TRBV6-3; TCRdb gives TRBD1 as the D gene, but with no DNA this cannot be confirmed. From germline, CDR1 is MNHEY and CDR2 SVGEGT. The CDR3 has 16 amino acids.

This CDR3 is CATVAGGTYEQYF. V gene TRBV19 combines with J gene TRBJ2-7; checking the TCRdb D call of TRBD2 is not possible without DNA. The CDR3 is made up of 13 amino acids. Germline lookup yields CDR1 LNHDA and CDR2 SQIVND (reference sequence).